This T cell receptor (beta chain) comes out of a study of blood T cells in healthy people across ages (dated by TCRdb to between 2015 and 2017). In the study overall: In model experiments, template switching captured about one uniquely barcoded TCR beta cDNA molecule for every two T cells. The study measured age-related changes in TCR beta repertoire diversity using deep sequencing normalized with unique cDNA molecular identifiers. Two additional independent replicas of 1 million unique cDNA reads from the same blood draw were analyzed for two donors (one aged 18 to 30 and one aged 80 or older). Four age groups were formed from the donors: young (average approximately 17 years), middle-aged (approximately 41), aged (62) and long-lived (82). Donors of different ages were randomly distributed across sequencing lanes to avoid experimental bias. What the research found in general, with its limitations: Estimates of total diversity based on one million sequenced T cells were regarded as lower bounds and as underestimates. Observed TCR beta diversity per million T cells fell roughly linearly with age, and a significant reduction was already apparent by age around 36. There was a strong correlation between observed TCR beta diversity and the percentage of naive T cells measured by flow cytometry. Compared with the aged group, the long-lived group had more naive CD4+ T cells, fewer expanded clones and increased TCR diversity, suggesting age selection. The CMV infection status of donors was not known, potentially confounding age-related changes in expanded clonotypes. Conclusive comparison of naive and antigen-experienced compartments was prevented by the profiling of bulk unsorted PBMCs.

The table lists this clonotype with a few counts. Its target antigen remains unknown. The record has no base qualities; no much larger clone is one base away. Library construction relied on 5' RACE. The sequencing machine was an Illumina HiSeq 2500. A second 7 to 11 cycle PCR used a sample-barcoded 5' primer and a J-beta primer mix. A unique molecular identifier was introduced onto each TCR beta cDNA molecule by a template-switch 5' adaptor carrying 12 random nucleotides. Each sample yielded at least 2.5 million CDR3-containing paired-end reads. All of the RNA was converted into first-strand cDNA using the Mint cDNA synthesis kit, with a TRBC-specific oligonucleotide serving as the primer. After uracil-DNA glycosylase treatment, a first 18-cycle PCR used universal primers M1SS and BC2_uni_R on all cDNA. The authors' pipeline ran thus. Normalization of each sample was performed by random selection of 1 million high-quality reads, each carrying a distinct molecular identifier. Reads sharing molecular identifiers were discarded rather than binned into consensus sequences. MiTCR, set to a Q25 quality threshold and the strictest error-elimination algorithm, was used for CDR3 identification, clonotype clustering and error correction. A nonparametric unseen species model with Euler transformation was used to estimate lower-bound total TCR beta diversity. The public reads were reanalyzed by TCRdb: fastp trimming at Q25, MiXCR alignment, in-frame beta chains only. Identical CDR3 proteins give one entry, which carries the most common genes and DNA. In this record, the V and J calls reflect TCRdb's handling and not the investigators' own analysis. Here the sample has around 1,700,000 distinct CDR3 sequences; about 28% occur a single time. The leading ten clones occupy around 7.7% of the sample.

The approximately 40 donors, aged about 6 to 95 years, were systemically healthy Caucasian individuals from Russia. Ten milliliters of peripheral blood were drawn from each donor into EDTA-treated Vacutainer tubes. Ficoll-Paque density-gradient centrifugation was used to isolate PBMCs, with at least 6 million obtained per sample. Total RNA was extracted from PBMCs with Trizol reagent, with at least 6 micrograms obtained per sample. Naive CD45RAhigh/CD27high T cell percentages were measured by flow cytometry on a PBMC aliquot from every donor. This receptor was taken from a woman in her twenties or thirties in good health. The sequenced sample consisted of blood.

The DNA reads TGTGCCAGCAGCTCGAGCTGGAACGGCAATAGCAATCAGCCCCAGCATTTT. Its product reads: CASSSSWNGNSNQPQHF. The V and J genes are TRBV5-6 and TRBJ1-5; the D gene is unclear. For CDR1 and CDR2, the germline V gene lists SGHDT and YYEEEE. The junction shows trimming of 3 bases on V and 0 bases on J, plus 16 bases between the germline ends. From the cysteine up to the phenylalanine, the CDR3 has a length of 17 residues. Of all the DNA, just the CDR3 is kept, 51 bases in frame from base 1. The reference TRBV5-6 and TRBJ1-5 proteins fill in what lies around the CDR3, so the full variable domain reads DAGVTQSPTHLIKTRGQQVTLRCSPKSGHDTVSWYQQALGQGPQFIFQYYEEEERQRGNFPDRFSGHQFPNYSSELNVNALLLGDSALYLCASSSSWNGNSNQPQHFGDGTRLSIL.